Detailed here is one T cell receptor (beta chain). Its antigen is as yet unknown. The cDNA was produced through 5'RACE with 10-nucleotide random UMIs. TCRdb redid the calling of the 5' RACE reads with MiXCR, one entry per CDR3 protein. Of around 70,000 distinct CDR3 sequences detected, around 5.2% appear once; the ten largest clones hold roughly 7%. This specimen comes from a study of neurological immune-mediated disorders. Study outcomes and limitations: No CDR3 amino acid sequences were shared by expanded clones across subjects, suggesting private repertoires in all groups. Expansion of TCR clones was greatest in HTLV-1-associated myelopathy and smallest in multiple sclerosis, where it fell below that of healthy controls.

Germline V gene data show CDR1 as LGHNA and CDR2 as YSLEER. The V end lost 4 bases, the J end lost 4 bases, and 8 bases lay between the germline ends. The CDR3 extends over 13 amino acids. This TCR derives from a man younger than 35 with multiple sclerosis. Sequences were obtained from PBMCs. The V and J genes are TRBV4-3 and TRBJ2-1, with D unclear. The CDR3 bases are TGCGCCAGCAGCCCATTAAAGTACAATGAGCAGTTCTTC. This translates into CASSPLKYNEQFF.